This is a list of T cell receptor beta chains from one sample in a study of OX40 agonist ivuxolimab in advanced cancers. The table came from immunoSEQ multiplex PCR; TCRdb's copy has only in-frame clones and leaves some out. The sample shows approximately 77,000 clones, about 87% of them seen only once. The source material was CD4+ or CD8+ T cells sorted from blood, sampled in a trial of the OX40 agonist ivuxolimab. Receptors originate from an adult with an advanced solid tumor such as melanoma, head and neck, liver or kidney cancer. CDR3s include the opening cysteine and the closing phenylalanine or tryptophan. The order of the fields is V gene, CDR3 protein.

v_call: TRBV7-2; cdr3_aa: CASSTGPQGNNEQFF
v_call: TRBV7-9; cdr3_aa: CASQQGDEQFF
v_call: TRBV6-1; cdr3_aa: CASSEAGGFGYGYTF
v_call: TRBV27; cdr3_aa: CASSASFENTIYF
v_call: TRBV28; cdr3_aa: CASSLPGPWGGYTF
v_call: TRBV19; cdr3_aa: CASSIIGNTEAFF
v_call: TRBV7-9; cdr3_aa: CASSLGQGNTEAFF
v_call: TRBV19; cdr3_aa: CASSIQQLYGYTF
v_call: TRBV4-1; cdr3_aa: CASSQGEQGYEQYF
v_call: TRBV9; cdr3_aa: CASSPGTARAEAFF
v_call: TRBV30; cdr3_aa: CAWSVLVGNTEAFF
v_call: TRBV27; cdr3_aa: CASRDRGFGNAGELFF
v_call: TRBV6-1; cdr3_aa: CASSEFRASRTNTGELFF
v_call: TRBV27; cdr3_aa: CASSLVAGVPHEQFF
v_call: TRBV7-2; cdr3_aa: CASSLARGNYGYTF
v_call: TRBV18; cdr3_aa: CASSPPQATYEQYF
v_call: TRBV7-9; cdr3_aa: CASSLEQHYGYTF
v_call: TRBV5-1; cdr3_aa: CASSGTGQGEETQYF
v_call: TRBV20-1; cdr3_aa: CSATRDEAFF
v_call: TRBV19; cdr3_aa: CASSIDREGSREQFF
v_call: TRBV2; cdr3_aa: CASSDLIRQPQHF
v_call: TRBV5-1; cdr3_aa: CASSLASTSEQYF
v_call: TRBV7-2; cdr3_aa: CASSPRRDRGNEQYF
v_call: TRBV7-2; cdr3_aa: CASSLYTLDEAFF
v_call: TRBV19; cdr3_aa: CASSIESGETEAFF
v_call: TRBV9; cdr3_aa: CASSVGLIETQYF
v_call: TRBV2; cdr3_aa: CASRQRPNTEAFF
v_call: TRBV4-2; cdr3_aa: CASSQDQMNTEAFF
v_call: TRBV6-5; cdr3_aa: CASSRQDYGYTF
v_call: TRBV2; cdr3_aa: CASSEAGGSDTGELFF
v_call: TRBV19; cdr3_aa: CASSALENYEQFF
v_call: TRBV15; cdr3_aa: CATSTSGQGALNTEAFF
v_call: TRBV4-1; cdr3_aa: CASSQNKDRAVRDTQYF
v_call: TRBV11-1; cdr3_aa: CASSLDQGDIQYF
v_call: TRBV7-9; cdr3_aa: CASSTPGAGIYEQYF
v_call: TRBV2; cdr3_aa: CATDEPATYNEQFF
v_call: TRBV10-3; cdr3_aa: CALQAGAYNEQFF
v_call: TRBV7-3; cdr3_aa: CASSLSTASYEQYF
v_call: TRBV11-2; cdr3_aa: CASLKHGDKNIQYF
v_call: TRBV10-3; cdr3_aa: CATLRGLATYEQYF
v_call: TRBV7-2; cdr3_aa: CASSSYRGSNYGYTF
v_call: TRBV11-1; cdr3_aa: CASSSFGQGTYEQYF
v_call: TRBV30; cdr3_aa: CAWMRDFGEQYF
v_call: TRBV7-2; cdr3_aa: CASSLTQGRNYGYTF
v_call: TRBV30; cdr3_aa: CAWARTGTVLQPQHF
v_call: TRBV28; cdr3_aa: CASSFFNNQPQHF
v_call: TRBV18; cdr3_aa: CASSRGQTNEKLFF
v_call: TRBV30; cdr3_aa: CAWTRTGVGEQYF
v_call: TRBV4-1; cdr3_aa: CASSQAPGIAGGRETQYF
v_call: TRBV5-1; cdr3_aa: CASSRITAGTHYGYTF
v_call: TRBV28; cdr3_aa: CASSKRGEDRQVWSYNSPLHF
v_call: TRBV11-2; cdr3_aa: CASSVQGDYGYTF
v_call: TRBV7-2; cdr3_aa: CASSPQGIYGYTF
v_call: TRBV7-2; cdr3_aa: CASSRYNEQFF
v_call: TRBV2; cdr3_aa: CASSATANTEAFF
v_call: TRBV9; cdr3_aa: CASSPMGVKTQYF
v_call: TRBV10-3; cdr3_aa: CAISDQAGSAEAFF
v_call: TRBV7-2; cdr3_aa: CASSLYGGTANTGELFF
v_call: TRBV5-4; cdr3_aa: CASSLSLAGDNIQYF
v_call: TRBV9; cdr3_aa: CASNPAGGMTEAFF